This T cell receptor (beta chain) was sequenced in a study of OX40 agonist ivuxolimab in advanced cancers. About the study: Patients were given ivuxolimab, an antibody that agonizes OX40 (CD134). Study-wide results and caveats: Clonal expansion from baseline to week 6 occurred in both CD4+ and CD8+ T cells. Partial responders dosed at 0.1-3.0 mg/kg displayed clonal expansion ranking among the lowest.

Trimming stripped 3 bases from V and 6 bases from J, with 3 bases between. The CDR3 is 11 residues long. CDR1 and CDR2 (germline): LNHDA, SQIVND (reference sequence). With respect to this clone: Its target is not known.

Enrollment shut out patients with autoimmune disease history or systemic immunosuppression. Sequencing used immunoSEQ multiplex PCR; TCRdb keeps in-frame clones, though not all of them. The sample gives some 73,000 clones, 85% to 90% of which show up once; approximately 10% is in the top ten. V usage is TRBV19 and J usage is TRBJ2-1; no firm D call. This TCR derives from an adult with an advanced solid tumor such as melanoma, head and neck, liver or kidney cancer. The source was CD4+ or CD8+ T cells sorted from blood, collected in a trial of the OX40 agonist ivuxolimab. The CDR3 DNA follows: TGTGCCAGTAGTATGTCCAATGAGCAGTTCTTC. Protein: CASSMSNEQFF.